A selection of T cell receptor beta chains follows, all from one sample in a study of cytomegalovirus exposure and HLA in healthy donors. Measured with immunoSEQ multiplex PCR; TCRdb has only the in-frame clones, and not every one. This sample has 150,000 or so clones, with 70% to 85% found just once. The sequenced sample consisted of PBMCs. These receptors were taken from a woman aged 40-49 years in good health and CMV-seronegative. The CDR3 runs from the conserved cysteine through the conserved F or W. The D gene is left open where the match is weak. Expanded clones are given a class, and other clones once, few, many or no size at all.

V gene	clone size	J gene	D gene	CDR3 protein
TRBV7-2	.	TRBJ2-1	TRBD1	CASRKPGQKYNEQFF
TRBV29-1	.	TRBJ2-2	TRBD1	CSVAGGNTGELFF
TRBV19	.	TRBJ1-4	.	CASSPSAGRNEKLFF
TRBV18	.	TRBJ2-3	.	CASSMTSDDTQYF
TRBV6-5	.	TRBJ1-2	.	CASSYSGTLTNYGYTF
TRBV4-2	.	TRBJ2-3	TRBD2	CASGGTSGLTDTQYF
TRBV27	.	TRBJ2-5	.	CASGSTSEETQYF
TRBV28	.	TRBJ1-2	.	CASSSSGVRGYGCTF
TRBV30	few	TRBJ2-5	TRBD2	CAWSKSGPGRGTQYF
TRBV6-5	.	TRBJ1-1	.	CAAMDMNTEAFF
TRBV29-1	.	TRBJ2-1	TRBD2	CSVLPSGRAYNEQFF
TRBV6-1	.	TRBJ2-2	.	CASSVITGELFF
TRBV13	.	TRBJ1-2	.	CASSLRTVFYGYTF
TRBV27	.	TRBJ2-1	.	CASSSIWGGHSYNEQFF
TRBV4-2	.	TRBJ1-1	TRBD1	CASSQEGTGGTEAFF
TRBV7-9	.	TRBJ1-2	TRBD1	CASSLEGPQGANGYTF
TRBV4-1	.	TRBJ1-5	.	CASREEPYSNQPQHF
TRBV7-9	few	TRBJ2-3	.	CASSPRGSVDTQYF
TRBV5-1	.	TRBJ2-1	TRBD2	CASSTTGGSSYNEQFF
TRBV6-1	.	TRBJ1-5	.	CASSERGGDQPQHF
TRBV15	.	TRBJ1-2	.	CATSKVVGGGYTF
TRBV28	.	TRBJ1-3	.	CASSLSGVVLGNTIYF
TRBV6-5	.	TRBJ2-2	TRBD2	CASRTGGTGELFF
TRBV18	.	TRBJ1-5	.	CASSPTVGRNQPQHF
TRBV28	.	TRBJ2-2	.	CASRRDRNTGELFF
TRBV18	.	TRBJ1-2	TRBD1	CASSSPQGDYGYTF
TRBV10-1	.	TRBJ2-7	TRBD1	CARFPIRDRVSEQYF
TRBV7-2	.	TRBJ1-2	.	CASSLDPGDGYTF
TRBV2	.	TRBJ2-1	TRBD2	CASSKGSGRTSGRVGDYNEQFF
TRBV7-2	.	TRBJ1-2	.	CASSLNILDYGYTF
TRBV5-1	.	TRBJ1-1	.	CASSFGVGGEAFF
TRBV2	once	TRBJ2-1	.	CASGTRNNEQFF
TRBV7-3	few	TRBJ2-1	.	CASSLRSSQANEQFF
TRBV6-1	.	TRBJ1-2	.	CASSEGPWGDNYGYTF
TRBV7-3	few	TRBJ2-1	TRBD2	CASSPGLAGYNEQFF
TRBV7-9	.	TRBJ1-4	TRBD1	CASSSGTGREKLFF
TRBV9	.	TRBJ2-1	.	CASSEGLTLGKGTGEQFF
TRBV6-5	.	TRBJ2-1	TRBD2	CASTSSTSGEGEQFF
TRBV28	.	TRBJ1-6	TRBD1	CASSYSGQGNSPLHF
TRBV11-2	.	TRBJ1-1	TRBD1	CASTLNRGSAGSEAFF